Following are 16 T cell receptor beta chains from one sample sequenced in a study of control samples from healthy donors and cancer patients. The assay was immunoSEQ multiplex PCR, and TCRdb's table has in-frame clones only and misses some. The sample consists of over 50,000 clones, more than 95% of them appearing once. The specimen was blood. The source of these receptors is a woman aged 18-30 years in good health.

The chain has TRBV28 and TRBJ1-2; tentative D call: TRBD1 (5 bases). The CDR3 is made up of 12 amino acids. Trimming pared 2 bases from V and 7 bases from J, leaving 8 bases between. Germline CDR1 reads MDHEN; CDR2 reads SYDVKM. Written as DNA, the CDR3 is TGTGCCAGCAGTTTACAGGGTAGTGGCTACACCTTC. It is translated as CASSLQGSGYTF.

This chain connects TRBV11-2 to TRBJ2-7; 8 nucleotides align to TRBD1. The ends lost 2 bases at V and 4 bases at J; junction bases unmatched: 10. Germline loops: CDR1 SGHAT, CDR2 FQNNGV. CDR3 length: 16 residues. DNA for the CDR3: TGTGCCAGCAGCTTATCGACCAAACAGGGGGTATACGAGCAGTACTTC. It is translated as CASSLSTKQGVYEQYF.

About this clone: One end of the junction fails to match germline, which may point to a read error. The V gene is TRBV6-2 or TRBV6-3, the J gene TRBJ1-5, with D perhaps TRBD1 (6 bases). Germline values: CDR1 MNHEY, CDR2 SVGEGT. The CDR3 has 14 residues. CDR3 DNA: TGTGCCAGCAGTTCCAGGGAGGGGGGCCTAACCCCCCCTTTT. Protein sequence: CASSSREGGLTPPF.

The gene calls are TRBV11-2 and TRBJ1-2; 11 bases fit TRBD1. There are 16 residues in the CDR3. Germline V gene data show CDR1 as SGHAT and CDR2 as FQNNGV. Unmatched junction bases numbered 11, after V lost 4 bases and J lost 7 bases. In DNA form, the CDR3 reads TGTGCCAGCAGCTCGATTAGGGGACAGGGGGGTTTTGGCTACACCTTC. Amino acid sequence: CASSSIRGQGGFGYTF.

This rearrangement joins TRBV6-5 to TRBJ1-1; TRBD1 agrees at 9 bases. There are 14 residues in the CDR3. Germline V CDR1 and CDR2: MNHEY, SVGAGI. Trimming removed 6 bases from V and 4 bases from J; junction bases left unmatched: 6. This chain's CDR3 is CASRSGTGTTEAFF. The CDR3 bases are TGTGCCAGCAGATCCGGGACAGGGACCACTGAAGCTTTCTTT.

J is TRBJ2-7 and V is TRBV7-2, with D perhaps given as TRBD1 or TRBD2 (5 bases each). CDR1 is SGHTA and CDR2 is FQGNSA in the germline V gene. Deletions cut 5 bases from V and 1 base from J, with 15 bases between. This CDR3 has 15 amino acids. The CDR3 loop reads CASSPWLGESYEQYF. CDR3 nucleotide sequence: TGTGCCAGCAGCCCCTGGTTGGGGGAATCCTACGAGCAGTACTTC.

The CDR3, as DNA: TGTGCCAGCAGCTTATTGGTCGGGAACACTGAAGCTTTCTTT. Encoded protein: CASSLLVGNTEAFF. This rearrangement joins TRBV5-5 to TRBJ1-1; no definite D call. Germline V gene sequence: CDR1 SGHKS, CDR2 YYEKEE (reference sequence). V was trimmed by 2 bases and J by 1 base, leaving 9 bases between them. This CDR3 region has 14 residues. The full variable domain, rest sourced from reference TRBV5-5 and TRBJ1-1, is DAGVTQSPTHLIKTRGQQVTLRCSPISGHKSVSWYQQVLGQGPQFIFQYYEKEERGRGNFPDRFSARQFPNYSSELNVNALLLGDSALYLCASSLLVGNTEAFFGQGTRLTVV.

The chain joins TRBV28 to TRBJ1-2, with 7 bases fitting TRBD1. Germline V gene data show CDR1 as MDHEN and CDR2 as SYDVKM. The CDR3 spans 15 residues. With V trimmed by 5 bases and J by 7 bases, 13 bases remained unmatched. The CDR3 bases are TGTGCCAGCAGTCCTCCACAGGGGCGCAACATTGGCTACACCTTC. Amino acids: CASSPPQGRNIGYTF.

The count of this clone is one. CDR3 nucleotides: TGTGCCAGCAGCTTTGGGCAGAGGTATGGCTACACCTTC. This sequence encodes CASSFGQRYGYTF. The genes are TRBV7-2 and TRBJ1-2; no clear D gene. This CDR3 spans 13 amino acids. Germline V lookup: CDR1 SGHTA, CDR2 FQGNSA. V lost 3 bases and J 5 bases, leaving 10 bases between the germline ends.

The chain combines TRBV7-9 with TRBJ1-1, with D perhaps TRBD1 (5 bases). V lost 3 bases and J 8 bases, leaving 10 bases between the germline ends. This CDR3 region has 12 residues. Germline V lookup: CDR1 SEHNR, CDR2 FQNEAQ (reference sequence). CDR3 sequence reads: CASSFSGTEAFF. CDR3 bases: TGTGCCAGCAGCTTCTCCGGGACCGAAGCTTTCTTT.

Here the CDR3 reads CASSLAGSSYEQYF. DNA of the CDR3: TGTGCCAGCAGCTTAGCTGGGTCCTCCTACGAGCAGTACTTC. The chain has TRBV11-2 and TRBJ2-7; D gene uncertain. Per the germline V gene, CDR1 is SGHAT and CDR2 is FQNNGV. The CDR3 runs 14 residues. Trimming stripped 1 base from V and 0 bases from J, with 7 bases between.

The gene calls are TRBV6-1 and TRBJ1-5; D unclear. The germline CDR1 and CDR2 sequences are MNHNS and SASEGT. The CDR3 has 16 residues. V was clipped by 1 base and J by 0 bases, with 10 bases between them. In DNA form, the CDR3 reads TGTGCCAGCAGTGAAGGTGCAGGAGATAGCAATCAGCCCCAGCATTTT. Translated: CASSEGAGDSNQPQHF.

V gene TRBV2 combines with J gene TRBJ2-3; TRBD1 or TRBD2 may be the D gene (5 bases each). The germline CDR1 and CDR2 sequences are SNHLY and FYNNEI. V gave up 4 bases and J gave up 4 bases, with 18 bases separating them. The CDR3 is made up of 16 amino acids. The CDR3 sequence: CASSVMAGSSSDTQYF. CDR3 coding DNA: TGTGCCAGCAGTGTTATGGCAGGGAGCTCATCAGATACGCAGTATTTT.

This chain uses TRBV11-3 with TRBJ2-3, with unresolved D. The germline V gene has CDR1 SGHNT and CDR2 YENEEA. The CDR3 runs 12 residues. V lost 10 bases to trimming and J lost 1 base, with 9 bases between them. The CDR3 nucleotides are TGTGCCAACCCTGGAGGCACAGATACGCAGTATTTT. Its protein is CANPGGTDTQYF.

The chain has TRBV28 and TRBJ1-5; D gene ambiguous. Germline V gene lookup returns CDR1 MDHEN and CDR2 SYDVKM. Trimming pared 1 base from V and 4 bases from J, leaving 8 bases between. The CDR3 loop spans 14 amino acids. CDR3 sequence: CASSLLTLNQPQHF. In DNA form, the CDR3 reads TGTGCCAGCAGTTTATTGACCTTAAATCAGCCCCAGCATTTT.

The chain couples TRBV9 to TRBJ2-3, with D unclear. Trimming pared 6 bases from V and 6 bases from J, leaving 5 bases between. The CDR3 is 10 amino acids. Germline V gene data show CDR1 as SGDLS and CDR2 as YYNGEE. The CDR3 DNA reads TGTGCCAGCAACCCGGATACGCAGTATTTT. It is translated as CASNPDTQYF.